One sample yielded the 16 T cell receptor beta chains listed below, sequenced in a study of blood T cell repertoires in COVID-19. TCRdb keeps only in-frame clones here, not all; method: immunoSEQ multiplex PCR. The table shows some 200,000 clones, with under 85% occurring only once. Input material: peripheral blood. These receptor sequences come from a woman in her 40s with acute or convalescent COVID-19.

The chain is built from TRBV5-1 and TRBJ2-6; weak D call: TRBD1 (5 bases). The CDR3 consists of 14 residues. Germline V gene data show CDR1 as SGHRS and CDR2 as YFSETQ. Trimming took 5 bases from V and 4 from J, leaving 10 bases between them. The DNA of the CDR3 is TGCGCCAGCAGTCCAGGGTCAGGGGCCAACGTCCTGACTTTC. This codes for CASSPGSGANVLTF.

In DNA, the CDR3 is TGTGCCAGCAGCCCCCGGACAGTTGCTAATGAAAAACTGTTTTTT. It codes for CASSPRTVANEKLFF. The chain links TRBV7-9 to TRBJ1-4; D possibly corresponds to TRBD1 (6 bases). CDR1 and CDR2 (germline): SEHNR, FQNEAQ (reference sequence). There are 15 residues in the CDR3. V lost 5 bases and J lost 3, with 13 bases in between.

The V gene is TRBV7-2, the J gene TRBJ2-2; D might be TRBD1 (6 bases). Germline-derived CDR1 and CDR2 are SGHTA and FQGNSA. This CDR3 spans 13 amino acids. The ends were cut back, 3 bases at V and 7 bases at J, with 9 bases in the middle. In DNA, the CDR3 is TGTGCCAGCAGCTTGGCACAGGGCGGGGAGCTGTTTTTT. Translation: CASSLAQGGELFF.

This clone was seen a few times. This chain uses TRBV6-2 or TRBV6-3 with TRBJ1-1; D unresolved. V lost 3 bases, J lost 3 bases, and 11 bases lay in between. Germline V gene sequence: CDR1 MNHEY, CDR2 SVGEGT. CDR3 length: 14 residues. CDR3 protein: CASSYGRSYTEAFF. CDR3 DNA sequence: TGTGCCAGCAGTTATGGGCGCAGCTACACTGAAGCTTTCTTT.

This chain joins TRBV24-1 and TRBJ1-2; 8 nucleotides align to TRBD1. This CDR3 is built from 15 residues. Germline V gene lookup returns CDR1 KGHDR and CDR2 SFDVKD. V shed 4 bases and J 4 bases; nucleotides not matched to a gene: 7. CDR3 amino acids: CATSDPGQGGYGYTF. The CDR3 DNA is TGTGCCACCAGTGACCCAGGACAGGGAGGCTATGGCTACACCTTC.

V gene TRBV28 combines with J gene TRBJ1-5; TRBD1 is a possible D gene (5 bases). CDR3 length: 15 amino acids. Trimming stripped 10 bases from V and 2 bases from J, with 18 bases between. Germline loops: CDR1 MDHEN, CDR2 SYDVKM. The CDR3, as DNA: TGTGCCACCCAAGGATCAGGGTTTCGCAATCAGCCCCAGCATTTT. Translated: CATQGSGFRNQPQHF.

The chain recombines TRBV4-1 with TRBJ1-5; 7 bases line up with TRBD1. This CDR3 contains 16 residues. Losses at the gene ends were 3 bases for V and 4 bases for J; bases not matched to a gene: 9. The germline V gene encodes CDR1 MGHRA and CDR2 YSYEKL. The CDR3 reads CASSQEPGQRNQPQHF. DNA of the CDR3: TGCGCCAGCAGCCAGGAACCGGGACAGCGAAATCAGCCCCAGCATTTT.

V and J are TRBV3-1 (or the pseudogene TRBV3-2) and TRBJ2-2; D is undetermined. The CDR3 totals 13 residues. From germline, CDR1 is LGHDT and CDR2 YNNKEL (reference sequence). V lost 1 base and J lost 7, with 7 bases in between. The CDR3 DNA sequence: TGTGCCAGCAGCCAAGTATTTTTCGGGGAGCTGTTTTTT. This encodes CASSQVFFGELFF.

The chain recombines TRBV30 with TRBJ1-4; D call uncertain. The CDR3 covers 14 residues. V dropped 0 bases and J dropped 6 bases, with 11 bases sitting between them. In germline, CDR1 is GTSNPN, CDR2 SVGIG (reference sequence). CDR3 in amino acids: CAWSVGAGDEKLFF. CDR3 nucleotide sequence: TGTGCCTGGAGTGTCGGAGCGGGAGATGAAAAACTGTTTTTT.

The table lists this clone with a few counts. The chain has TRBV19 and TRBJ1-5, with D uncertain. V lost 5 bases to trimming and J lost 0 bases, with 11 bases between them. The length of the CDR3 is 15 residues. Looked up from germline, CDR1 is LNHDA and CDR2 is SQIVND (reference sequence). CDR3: CASSGSDYSNQPQHF. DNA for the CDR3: TGTGCCAGTAGTGGGAGCGATTATAGCAATCAGCCCCAGCATTTT.

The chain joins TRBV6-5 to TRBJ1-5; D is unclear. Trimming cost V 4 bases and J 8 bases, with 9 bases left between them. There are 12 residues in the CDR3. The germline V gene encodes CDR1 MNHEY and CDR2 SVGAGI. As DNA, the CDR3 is TGTGCCAGCAGTTCGGGAGAAGAGCCCCAGCATTTT. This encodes CASSSGEEPQHF.

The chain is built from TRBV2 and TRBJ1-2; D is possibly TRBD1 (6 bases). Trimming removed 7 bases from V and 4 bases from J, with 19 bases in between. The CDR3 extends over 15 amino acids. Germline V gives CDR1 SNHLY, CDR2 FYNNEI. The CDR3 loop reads CASTGQTQGLYGYTF. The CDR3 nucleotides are TGTGCCAGCACCGGACAGACCCAAGGCCTCTATGGCTACACCTTC.

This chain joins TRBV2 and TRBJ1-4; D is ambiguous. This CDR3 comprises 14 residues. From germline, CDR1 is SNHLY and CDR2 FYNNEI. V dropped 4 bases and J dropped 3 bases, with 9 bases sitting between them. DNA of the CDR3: TGTGCCAGCAGTGTTAAATCCCCTAATGAAAAACTGTTTTTT. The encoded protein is CASSVKSPNEKLFF.

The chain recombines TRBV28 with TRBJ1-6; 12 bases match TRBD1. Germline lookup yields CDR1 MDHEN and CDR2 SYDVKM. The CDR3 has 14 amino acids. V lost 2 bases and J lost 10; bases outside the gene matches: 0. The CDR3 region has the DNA TGTGCCAGCAGTTTAGGGACAGGGGGCTCACCCCTCCACTTT. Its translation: CASSLGTGGSPLHF.

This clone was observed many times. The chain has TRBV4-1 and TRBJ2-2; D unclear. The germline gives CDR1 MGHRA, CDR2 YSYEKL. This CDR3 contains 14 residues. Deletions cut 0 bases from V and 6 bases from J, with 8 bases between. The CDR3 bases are TGCGCCAGCAGCCAAGAAACGAGGCCCGGGGAGCTGTTTTTT. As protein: CASSQETRPGELFF.

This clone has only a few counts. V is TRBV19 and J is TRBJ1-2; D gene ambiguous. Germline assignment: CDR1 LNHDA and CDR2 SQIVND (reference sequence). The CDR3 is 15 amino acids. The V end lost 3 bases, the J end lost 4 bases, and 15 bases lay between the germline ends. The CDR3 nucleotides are TGTGCCAGTAGTATTGCCTCGGCAGGCTCCTATGGCTACACCTTC. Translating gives CASSIASAGSYGYTF.